This TCR beta chain appears in the sequencing data of a study of blood T cell repertoires in COVID-19. Study-wide background: Some COVID-19 samples were acute and others convalescent; all came from the United States, Italy and Spain.

Seattle researchers signed up patients amid active infection and tracked them longitudinally. Per the original data handling: Quantification of nucleated cells was approximated via reference gene primer amplification. Repertoires were generated with immunoSEQ multiplex PCR, while TCRdb's copy carries only in-frame clones and drops some. The V and J calls and the clone size are those of that table, but D and trimming were determined from the DNA. Of more than 75,000 clones in the sample, 70% to 90% were seen once. The CDR3 length is 17 residues. Looked up from germline, CDR1 is MDHEN and CDR2 is SYDVKM. Regarding this clone: A read error may produce the germline difference seen at one junction end.

Sequenced: peripheral blood. The receptor was derived from a man aged 45-60 years with COVID-19, enrolled during active disease. The chain links TRBV28 to TRBJ2-7; 16 bases line up with TRBD2. CDR3 in amino acids: CASSLWVTGTSGGAGDF. The CDR3 DNA is TGTGCCAGCAGTTTATGGGTAACCGGGACTAGCGGGGGGGCCGGTGACTTC.